This is a list of T cell receptor beta chains from one sample in a study of vaccination effects on CD4 cells after COVID-19. TCRdb keeps only in-frame clones here, not all; method: immunoSEQ multiplex PCR. The sample lists tens of thousands of clones, just under 80% seen once, with 2% in the top ten. No antigen is known for these receptors. The sample here was CD4+ T cells from PBMCs cultured with HCoV-OC43 spike peptides, taken after COVID-19 vaccination. These receptors came from a human donor who received a COVID-19 vaccine. CDR3s include the opening cysteine and the closing phenylalanine or tryptophan. D genes are given only for firm matches. Where a row states a size, it is once, few, many or the class of an expanded clone; other rows omit it.

d_gene,len,v_gene,abundance,j_gene,CDR3aa,CDR3nt
TRBD1,14,TRBV6-5,medium-sized,TRBJ1-4,CASSSGQDAEKLFF,TGTGCCAGCAGTTCGGGACAGGACGCTGAAAAACTGTTTTTT
.,14,TRBV20-1,.,TRBJ2-5,CSASVPGAGETQYF,TGCAGTGCTAGTGTCCCGGGGGCGGGAGAGACCCAGTACTTC
TRBD1,16,TRBV5-1,.,TRBJ1-3,CASSLRDRDLGNTIYF,TGCGCCAGCAGCTTGCGGGACAGGGATCTTGGAAACACCATATATTTT
TRBD1,14,TRBV5-4,.,TRBJ2-5,CASSLGQGSETQYF,TGTGCCAGCAGCTTAGGACAGGGATCAGAGACCCAGTACTTC
.,15,TRBV10-3,.,TRBJ1-6,CAISESWTEDSPLHF,TGTGCCATCAGTGAGTCATGGACAGAGGATTCACCCCTCCACTTT
.,14,TRBV5-4,once,TRBJ1-4,CATRPQLSNEKLFF,TGTGCCACCAGGCCGCAGCTCAGTAATGAAAAACTGTTTTTT
TRBD2,17,TRBV9,few,TRBJ2-2,CASSVTSGGVYTGELFF,TGTGCCAGCAGCGTAACTAGCGGGGGGGTATACACCGGGGAGCTGTTTTTT
.,18,TRBV7-2,.,TRBJ2-3,CASSLALSTGGRTDTQYF,TGTGCCAGCAGCTTAGCGCTCTCCACAGGAGGGCGCACAGATACGCAGTATTTT
.,18,TRBV3-1/TRBV3-2,.,TRBJ1-3,CASSQGSLGALSGNTIYF,TGTGCCAGCAGCCAAGGGTCATTAGGGGCCCTCTCTGGAAACACCATATATTTT
TRBD2,15,TRBV15,.,TRBJ2-3,CATAGGIFQSDTQYF,TGTGCCACCGCGGGAGGGATCTTCCAATCGGATACGCAGTATTTT
TRBD1,15,TRBV7-9,.,TRBJ1-1,CASSPRTGGNTEAFF,TGTGCCAGCAGCCCGCGGACAGGTGGGAACACTGAAGCTTTCTTT
TRBD2,18,TRBV18,.,TRBJ2-1,CASSPLLDSGGSYNEQFF,TGTGCCAGCTCACCTCTACTGGATAGCGGGGGTTCCTACAATGAGCAGTTCTTC
.,13,TRBV29-1,.,TRBJ1-5,CSVVNRDGQPQHF,TGCAGCGTTGTAAACAGGGATGGACAGCCCCAGCATTTT
.,14,TRBV2,.,TRBJ1-1,CASIRPLRGAEAFF,TGTGCCAGCATCCGACCCCTGAGGGGCGCTGAAGCTTTCTTT
TRBD2,17,TRBV2,.,TRBJ2-2,CASSEDGRGGNTGELFF,TGTGCCAGCAGTGAAGATGGACGGGGGGGGAACACCGGGGAGCTGTTTTTT
.,14,TRBV3-1/TRBV3-2,once,TRBJ1-3,CASRQGGSGNTIYF,TGTGCCAGCAGACAAGGGGGCTCTGGAAACACCATATATTTT